This T cell receptor (beta chain) stems from a study of Graves' ophthalmopathy and Graves' hyperthyroidism. Study overall: There was a collection of peripheral blood at initial diagnosis, before any treatment.

This clonotype was counted only a few times. Per germline, CDR1 ENHRY and CDR2 SYGVKD. The V segment lost 6 bases and the J segment 6 bases; nucleotides outside the gene matches: 11. The CDR3 extends over 15 amino acids. Amplification of TCR beta CDR3 regions used RNA transcripts. The first-round RT-PCR employed HTBI primers together with the Qiagen OneStep RT-PCR kit. A multiplex PCR was then performed as the second round. TCRdb independently ran MiXCR on the multiplex PCR reads; one entry per CDR3 protein. Of hundreds of thousands of distinct CDR3 sequences in the sample, about 24% were seen once. This chain links TRBV10-3 with TRBJ2-7; 10 nucleotides agree with TRBD1. The sample comprised peripheral blood. This sequence was found in a woman between 18 and 30 years old with stable Graves' hyperthyroidism. Some clones in this sample may be carry-over from other donors' samples. CDR3 in amino acids: CAIRRTGTGDREQYF. The CDR3 coding sequence is TGTGCCATCAGAAGGACCGGGACAGGGGATCGCGAGCAGTACTTC.